This T cell receptor beta chain was obtained from a study of cytomegalovirus exposure and HLA in healthy donors (TCRdb year 2017). Looking at the study overall: An earlier analysis of a few hundred of the donors reported approximately 280 Gb of sequence data and around 100 million unique TCR beta sequences obtained from about 180 million T cells. Around 300 gigabases of sequencing data and some 85 million unique TCR sequences were included in an early release covering around 650 HLA-typed donors. Besides the first cohort of more than 650 subjects, a separate validation cohort made up of roughly 120 different subjects was used. The study profiled the T cell repertoires of hundreds of subjects by immunosequencing and related them to cytomegalovirus serostatus. An earlier analysis of around 580 of the donors used high-throughput TCR beta sequencing to judge whether each TCR beta V gene segment behaved as functional or pseudogenic. Typing coverage differed by locus: A, B, C, DRB1 and DQB1 were typed in about 620-640 donors, DQA1 in approximately 520, DPA1 in around 600, and DPB1 in just under 480. Across approximately 400 genotyped donors of the cohort, an average of about 250,000 unique TCR beta nucleotide sequences per donor were sequenced, and 15% to 20% of those sequences were non-productive. Class I and class II HLA loci were covered by the typing at four-digit resolution. The study was designed to test whether signatures of past pathogen exposure could be identified by cataloging public T cell receptors. Rather than using new phenotypic data, the later analysis identified candidate immune exposures from TCR beta sequences and from how often those sequences occurred across donors. Donor age, sex, ethnicity and CMV serostatus were compiled alongside the repertoire data. In a later genetic analysis, genome-wide SNP genotypes for about 65% of the roughly 670 donors were used, and that subset was treated as a discovery cohort. About five DR-DQ haplotypes were handled as single units for association and clustering because linkage in the cohort was strong. The genetic ancestry cluster associated with self-reported Caucasian donors included roughly four fifths of the roughly 360 genotyped donors. To predict cytomegalovirus infection status, the study brought together high-throughput TCR immunosequencing, statistical association of individual TCRs with disease status, and machine learning. Every repertoire in the discovery cohort had been generated on one and the same sequencing platform. A later analysis re-examined previously published TCR beta repertoires from over 500 donors and added high-resolution HLA genotyping to investigate patterns of TCR occurrence.

From the germline V gene, CDR1 is SGHAT and CDR2 is FQNNGV. Germline trimming: 1 base from V, 1 base from J; junction bases outside gene matches: 3. Including cysteine and phenylalanine, the CDR3 has 16 amino acids. Only CDR3 DNA is held: 48 bases, read in frame from base 1. The cohort was made up of 650 to 700 healthy bone marrow donors. At the time of sampling, all cohort members were nominally healthy, though unrecorded immune exposures were likely present. The donor was CMV seropositive and belonged to the group of 250 to 300 seropositive cohort members. Every donor gave a peripheral blood sample, and the peripheral blood mononuclear cells from that sample were used for TCR beta sequencing. Genomic DNA extraction from the blood cell samples was performed with the Qiagen DNeasy Blood Extraction Kit. What the work shows at the level of the full study, not this receptor alone: A later analysis found that TCR association rates varied across HLA loci, with DRB1 alleles showing the most associated TCRs and HLA-C alleles the fewest. A further reported finding was that TCR beta sequences accurately predicted the HLA-A and HLA-B alleles for most subjects in the first cohort. In an earlier analysis of approximately 590 of the donors, most TCR beta V segments were observed in productive rearrangements about 87% or about 30% of the time, broadly matching IMGT annotations. Because counts were too low, about 15 rarely observed V segments, including chromosome 9 orphons, were left out of the earlier analysis of a few hundred of the donors. Linkage disequilibrium might explain the correlated functional status among segregating V segments, but an unknown experimental factor could not be excluded. The only immune exposure information available for the cohort was CMV serostatus. A cluster of highly shared sequence variants was judged likely to be a technical artifact of the sequencing pipeline. A later analysis reported that several top co-occurrence clusters appeared linked to parvovirus B19, influenza, CMV and Epstein-Barr virus. Cytomegalovirus status was reported to be diagnosed by the classifier with high specificity and sensitivity in both the original and validation cohorts. In a later genetic analysis, fewer N-insertions in productive TCRs were reported among donors in an Asian-associated ancestry cluster than the roughly 640-donor mean. In a later analysis, HLA-associated TCR beta chains were found to be more clonally expanded and to have lower generation probabilities than equally common non-associated chains. Some IMGT-functional V segments, including TRBV6-2 and TRBV6-3, could not be distinguished by the 87-base-pair reads and were therefore excluded. Across donors, most TCR sequences were observed very rarely, whereas some public TCRs were present in many individuals. Assigning TCR associations to individual alleles was difficult when HLA alleles, especially DR and DQ, strongly co-occurred. Only TCR beta chains were sequenced in this cohort, and the absence of alpha or paired-chain data limited detectable features. In vitro tests confirmed that a few of the cytomegalovirus-associated TCR beta chains recognize cytomegalovirus antigens. At a false discovery rate of 0.05, a later analysis linked 16,951 TCR beta sequences to specific HLA alleles. The study listed 164 TCR beta chains as associated with cytomegalovirus. Because HLA typing was unavailable for some donors at each locus, only the typed subset was used in association tests. Roughly uniform sequencing depth across donors was assumed in presence/absence analyses, although this assumption may not hold. The authors suggested that the approach could potentially be extended to other disease states and immunological phenotypes. In a later analysis, most CMV-associated TCR beta chains were found to appear HLA-restricted, with HLA associations seemingly driven largely by CMV exposure. A later genetic analysis associated a missense DCLRE1C variant with V-gene and J-gene trimming of TCR beta chains, and an independent cohort replicated the association.

In regard to this clone: Its antigen is not yet known. Nothing much larger sits one base from this clone, and base qualities are not available.

The library was produced with the immunoSEQ multiplex PCR assay. For the multiplex PCR, a mixture combining 60 forward primers for TCR Vbeta segments and 13 reverse primers for TCR Jbeta segments was used. The CDR3 region of rearranged TCR beta genes was amplified from genomic DNA by a multiplex PCR assay. Amplified TCR beta libraries were sequenced as 87-base-pair reads on the Illumina HiSeq System. The paper's data handling went like this. A later analysis counted about 80 million unique TCR beta chains across the 670 or so repertoires, and roughly 9.9 million of these chains were shared by at least two donors. Raw reads were error-corrected and collapsed into unique sequences with a nearest-neighbor algorithm that merged closely related sequences to remove PCR and sequencing errors. CDR3 sequences were aligned to IMGT reference sequences to assign V, D and J gene segments. For a sequence to be retained, at least a six-nucleotide match to both a V gene segment and a J gene segment was required. A rearrangement was called productive if the CDR3 had no stop codons and remained in frame with V and J, and every other rearrangement was called non-productive. Following IMGT convention, CDR3 was defined as the stretch from the second conserved V-encoded cysteine up to the conserved J-encoded phenylalanine. The earlier analysis of 500 to 750 of the donors excluded any sequence lacking an unambiguous match to a single V gene segment. An earlier analysis of some 500 of the donors classified V segments as functional when productive rearrangements were above 56.7% and as segregating when the standard deviation between donors was above 5%. A statistical classification framework was built to diagnose cytomegalovirus status from the catalog of TCR beta chain sequences. In a later analysis, TCR nucleotide sequences were compared against IMGT/GENE-DB human TR gene sequences so that V and J genes could be assigned. Using the TCRdist pipeline, a later analysis assigned CDR3 sequences along with most-parsimonious VDJ recombination scenarios. In a later analysis, every TCR beta chain was defined by the combination of its CDR3 amino acid sequence and its V-gene family, and reads without a unique V-gene family were dropped. As a way to deal with suspected cross-contamination and a sequencing artifact, a later analysis dropped over 550 nucleotide sequences that were highly shared and had low generation probability. A later analysis calculated a clonal expansion index for each public chain from normalized within-repertoire ranks of inferred template counts. A later analysis computed generation probabilities with a VDJ recombination model fitted to out-of-frame rearrangements, and checked the results against IGoR. A later analysis scored TCR-TCR, TCR-HLA and TCR-CMV co-occurrence with hypergeometric tests, applying a repertoire-size bias correction to TCR pairs. To estimate false discovery rates, a later analysis permuted the HLA or CMV assignments 20 times. A later analysis grouped co-occurring TCRs with DBSCAN, adding TCRdist sequence similarity when clustering within HLA-allele-positive subsets. For co-occurrence clustering, repertoires with fewer than 30,000 or more than 120,000 public chains were excluded, along with four to six repertoires with anomalous nucleotide sharing. TCRdb retrieved this table from immuneACCESS and kept in-frame rearrangements only. Not all clones are present; in checked studies, unresolved V genes account for under half, and no reason is known for the remainder. D and trimming were read from the DNA, whereas the V and J calls and clone size are those reported in that table. The sample table shows around 200,000 clones, and over 70% are seen once. 2.5% to 3.5% of the sample lies in the top ten.

The clonotype comes from a woman in her 30s in good health and CMV-seropositive. This receptor chain uses TRBV11-2 and TRBJ2-1; 8 bases in between match TRBD2. Sequencing was performed on PBMCs. The CDR3 sequence is CASSLAPGGSYNEQFF. The nucleotides are TGTGCCAGCAGCTTAGCCCCGGGAGGGTCCTACAATGAGCAGTTCTTC.